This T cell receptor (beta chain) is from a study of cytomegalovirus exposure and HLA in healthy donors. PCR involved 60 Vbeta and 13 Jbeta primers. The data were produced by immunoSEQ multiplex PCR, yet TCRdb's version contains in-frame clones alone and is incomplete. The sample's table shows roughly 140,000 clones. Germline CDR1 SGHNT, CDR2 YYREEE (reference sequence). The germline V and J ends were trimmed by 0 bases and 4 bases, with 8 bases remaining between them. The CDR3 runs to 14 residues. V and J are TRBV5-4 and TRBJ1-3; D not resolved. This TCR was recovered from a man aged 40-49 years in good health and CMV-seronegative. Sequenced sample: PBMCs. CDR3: CASSLGSLGNTIYF. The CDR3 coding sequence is TGTGCCAGCAGCTTGGGTAGTCTCGGAAACACCATATATTTT.